The clone carrying this T cell receptor (beta chain) was seen ten or more times. Its specificity is unknown. The data stem from a study of tumor-infiltrating lymphocytes in primary liver carcinoma. In the study overall: Each of the samples returned roughly 3.5 to 7.5 million productive TCRbeta reads (a yield similar across tissue types). Study findings and constraints: Tumor-adjacent and tumor-blood pairs showed less overlap than tumor region pairs.

The CDR3 spans 11 residues. From germline, CDR1 is SGHAT and CDR2 FQDESV (reference sequence). Deletions cut 0 bases from V and 10 bases from J, with 4 bases between. Unsorted whole blood served as the source of blood RNA, and germline DNA was extracted as well. Reverse transcription of approximately 0.55 ug total RNA with a constant-region primer produced TCR beta cDNA. Libraries for TCR beta were built through three nested multiplex PCR rounds, which together made up a slightly modified ARM-PCR procedure. A C-beta reverse primer was combined with TRBV1-TRBV30 forward primers in the first two PCR rounds, and each round had ten to eleven cycles. Each CDR3 protein gets one entry after TCRdb re-called the multiplex PCR reads with MiXCR. The repertoire holds around 170,000 distinct CDR3 sequences, with over 50% as singletons.

The sample comprised peripheral blood. The source of this sequence is a man in his forties or fifties with primary liver carcinoma and hepatitis B virus infection. The V and J genes are TRBV11-1 and TRBJ2-1; D remains ambiguous. CDR3 nucleotide sequence: TGTGCCAGCAGCTTAGCGGGAGAGCAGTTCTTC. Residues: CASSLAGEQFF.